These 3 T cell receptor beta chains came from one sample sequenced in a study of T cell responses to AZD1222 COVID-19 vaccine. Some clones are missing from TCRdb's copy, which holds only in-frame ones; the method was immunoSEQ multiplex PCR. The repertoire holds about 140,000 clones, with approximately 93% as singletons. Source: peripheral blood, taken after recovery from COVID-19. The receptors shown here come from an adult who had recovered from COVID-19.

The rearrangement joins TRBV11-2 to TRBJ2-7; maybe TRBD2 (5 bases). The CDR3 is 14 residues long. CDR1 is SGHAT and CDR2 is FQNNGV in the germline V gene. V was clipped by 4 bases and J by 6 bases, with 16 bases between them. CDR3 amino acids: CASSSGSTGSEQYF. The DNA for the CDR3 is TGTGCCAGCAGCTCCGGTAGTACGGGATCCGAGCAGTACTTC.

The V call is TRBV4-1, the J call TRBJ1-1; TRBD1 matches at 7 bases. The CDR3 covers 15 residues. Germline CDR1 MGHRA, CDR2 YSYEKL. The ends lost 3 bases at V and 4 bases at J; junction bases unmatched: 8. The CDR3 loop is CASSHLDRDGTEAFF. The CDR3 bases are TGCGCCAGCAGCCACCTCGACAGGGATGGCACTGAAGCTTTCTTT.

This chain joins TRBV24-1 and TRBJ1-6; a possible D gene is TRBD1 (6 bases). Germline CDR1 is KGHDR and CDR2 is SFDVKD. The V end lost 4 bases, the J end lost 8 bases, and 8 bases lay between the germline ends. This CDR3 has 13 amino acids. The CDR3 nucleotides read TGTGCCACCAGTGAACAGGGAGATTCACCCCTCCACTTT. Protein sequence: CATSEQGDSPLHF.